The 17 T cell receptor beta chains reported below all come from one sample, sequenced in a study of blood T cell repertoires in COVID-19. Method: immunoSEQ multiplex PCR; TCRdb's copy keeps in-frame clones and lacks some. The sample includes about 140,000 clones, roughly three quarters of them seen just once. Sample: PBMCs or T cells enriched from blood (not recorded which). Every receptor here comes from a woman in her 50s who had recovered from COVID-19.

J is TRBJ1-4 and V is TRBV28; 8 nucleotides match TRBD1. The CDR3 covers 15 residues. The V segment lost 6 bases and the J segment 7 bases; nucleotides outside the gene matches: 10. Looked up from germline, CDR1 is MDHEN and CDR2 is SYDVKM. CDR3 in amino acids: CASRPGGSYGEKLFF. The CDR3 DNA reads TGTGCCAGCAGGCCAGGGGGCTCTTACGGTGAAAAACTGTTTTTT.

This chain joins TRBV7-8 and TRBJ2-2; D remains ambiguous. V shed 1 base and J shed 3 bases, with 12 bases lying between them. In germline, CDR1 is SGHVS, CDR2 FQNEAQ. The CDR3 extends over 16 amino acids. The CDR3 spells CASSLGLVGYTGELFF. The CDR3 nucleotides read TGTGCCAGCAGCTTAGGCTTGGTGGGCTACACCGGGGAGCTGTTTTTT. Full variable domain (remainder filled in from reference TRBV7-8 and TRBJ2-2): GAGVSQSPRYKVAKRGQDVALRCDPISGHVSLFWYQQALGQGPEFLTYFQNEAQLDKSGLPSDRFFAERPEGSVSTLKIQRTQQEDSAVYLCASSLGLVGYTGELFFGEGSRLTVL.

The chain couples TRBV5-1 to TRBJ1-1, with D maybe TRBD1 (6 bases). The V end lost 6 bases, the J end lost 2 bases, and 14 bases lay between the germline ends. Germline V lookup: CDR1 SGHRS, CDR2 YFSETQ. There are 14 residues in the CDR3. CDR3 sequence reads: CASTPQGLNTEAFF. In DNA form, the CDR3 reads TGCGCCAGCACCCCACAGGGACTAAACACTGAAGCTTTCTTT.

V is TRBV5-1 and J is TRBJ1-6; D is unclear. Germline CDR1 is SGHRS and CDR2 is YFSETQ. V lost 1 base and J 8 bases, leaving 13 bases between the germline ends. The CDR3 has 15 residues. The CDR3: CASSLTRPGDSPLHF. As DNA, the CDR3 is TGCGCCAGCAGCTTGACCCGTCCCGGGGATTCACCCCTCCACTTT.

This clone has just a few counts. The chain couples TRBV19 to TRBJ2-2; D uncertain. Per germline, CDR1 LNHDA and CDR2 SQIVND (reference sequence). The length of the CDR3 is 15 residues. The V gene lost 3 bases and the J gene lost 1 base, with 9 bases spanning the gap. The CDR3 protein is CASSMRQMNTGELFF. CDR3 nucleotide sequence: TGTGCCAGTAGTATGCGGCAGATGAACACCGGGGAGCTGTTTTTT.

The chain couples TRBV7-8 to TRBJ1-5; 12 nucleotides align to TRBD1. The germline gives CDR1 SGHVS, CDR2 FQNEAQ. Trimming removed 5 bases from V and 5 bases from J; junction bases left unmatched: 7. CDR3 length: 16 residues. This chain's CDR3 is CASSPLGTGGDQPQHF. DNA for the CDR3: TGTGCCAGCAGCCCCCTGGGGACAGGGGGCGATCAGCCCCAGCATTTT.

The chain joins TRBV7-6 to TRBJ2-1, with TRBD2 matching over 10 bases. V dropped 5 bases and J dropped 4; count of bases not matched to a gene: 11. CDR1 and CDR2 (germline): SGHVS, FNYEAQ. CDR3 length: 17 residues. The CDR3 coding sequence is TGTGCCAGCAGCCGACATCCGGCTAGCGGGGGATACAATGAGCAGTTCTTC. This codes for CASSRHPASGGYNEQFF.

The V and J genes are TRBV28 and TRBJ1-1; 7 bases line up with TRBD1. Germline V gene sequence: CDR1 MDHEN, CDR2 SYDVKM. Germline trimming cut 7 bases from V and 4 bases from J; bases unmatched to any gene: 3. This CDR3 has 12 residues. For the CDR3, the DNA is TGTGCCAGCAAAGGGGGCTTCACTGAAGCTTTCTTT. It encodes CASKGGFTEAFF.

The gene calls are TRBV28 and TRBJ1-5, with D hard to call. V lost 6 bases to trimming and J lost 3 bases, with 12 bases between them. The CDR3 is made up of 14 amino acids. Looked up from germline, CDR1 is MDHEN and CDR2 is SYDVKM. CDR3 sequence: CASRNTGINQPQHF. The CDR3 bases are TGTGCCAGCAGAAATACGGGGATCAATCAGCCCCAGCATTTT.

The table lists this clone with a count of one. The V and J genes are TRBV7-8 and TRBJ1-6; no clear D. V was trimmed by 1 base and J by 10 bases, leaving 14 bases between them. The CDR3 runs 15 residues. Germline CDR1 is SGHVS and CDR2 is FQNEAQ. In nucleotides, the CDR3 is TGTGCCAGCAGCTTAGAAGACCGAGGGAGGTCACCCCTCCACTTT. It specifies CASSLEDRGRSPLHF.

The chain employs TRBV9 and TRBJ1-5; D might be TRBD1 (6 bases). V shed 5 bases and J shed 4 bases, with 10 bases lying between them. CDR3 length equals 13 residues. CDR1 is SGDLS and CDR2 is YYNGEE in the germline V gene. As DNA, the CDR3 is TGTGCCAGCAGTCGAGGGGGTAATCAGCCCCAGCATTTT. This sequence encodes CASSRGGNQPQHF. Using reference TRBV9 and TRBJ1-5 for the parts outside the CDR3, the full variable domain is DSGVTQTPKHLITATGQRVTLRCSPRSGDLSVYWYQQSLDQGLQFLIQYYNGEERAKGNILERFSAQQFPDLHSELNLSSLELGDSALYFCASSRGGNQPQHFGDGTRLSIL.

The chain has TRBV5-6 and TRBJ1-6; D possibly corresponds to TRBD1 (5 bases). CDR1 and CDR2 (germline): SGHDT, YYEEEE. V was clipped by 0 bases and J by 10 bases, with 11 bases between them. The length of the CDR3 is 14 residues. The DNA for the CDR3 is TGTGCCAGCAGCTTGGGTAGCTCAGGGTCACCCCTCCACTTT. Translation gives CASSLGSSGSPLHF.

This clone was detected a few times. The CDR3 region is CASSQWTASSYNEQFF. The CDR3 DNA is TGTGCCAGCAGCCAATGGACAGCTAGCTCCTACAATGAGCAGTTCTTC. This chain links TRBV5-4 with TRBJ2-1, with D possibly matching TRBD1 (6 bases). This CDR3 contains 16 residues. Deletions cut 4 bases from V and 0 bases from J, with 14 bases between. From germline, CDR1 is SGHNT and CDR2 YYREEE (reference sequence).

This clone was observed a few times. The chain links TRBV2 to TRBJ1-1, with D possibly being TRBD1 (5 bases). The germline CDR1 and CDR2 sequences are SNHLY and FYNNEI. Trimming shortened V by 6 bases and J by 3 bases, and 17 bases separated the two germline ends. This CDR3 contains 15 residues. The CDR3 spells CASRKLDVGDTEAFF. The CDR3 bases are TGTGCCAGCAGAAAACTGGACGTAGGGGACACTGAAGCTTTCTTT. Supplemented by reference TRBV2 and TRBJ1-1, the full variable domain reads EPEVTQTPSHQVTQMGQEVILRCVPISNHLYFYWYRQILGQKVEFLVSFYNNEISEKSEIFDDQFSVERPDGSNFTLKIRSTKLEDSAMYFCASRKLDVGDTEAFFGQGTRLTVV.

This rearrangement joins TRBV5-4 to TRBJ1-5, with a weak D call TRBD1 (5 bases). The CDR3 spans 16 residues. Trimming took 4 bases from V and 1 from J, leaving 15 bases between them. Germline V CDR1 and CDR2: SGHNT, YYREEE (reference sequence). CDR3 amino acids: CASSPSPGESNQPQHF. In DNA form, the CDR3 reads TGTGCCAGCAGCCCATCCCCGGGGGAGAGCAATCAGCCCCAGCATTTT.

The chain carries TRBV6-1 and TRBJ2-3; D uncertain. V was shortened by 0 bases and J by 4 bases, with 2 bases between the two germline ends. From germline, CDR1 is MNHNS and CDR2 SASEGT. The CDR3 extends over 12 amino acids. CDR3 sequence (DNA): TGTGCCAGCAGTGAAGCCGCAGATACGCAGTATTTT. It specifies CASSEAADTQYF.

CDR3 loop: CASSLVQGGTDTQYF. In nucleotides, the CDR3 is TGTGCCAGCAGCTTGGTCCAGGGCGGTACAGATACGCAGTATTTT. The genes are TRBV5-4 and TRBJ2-3, with a weak D call TRBD1 (5 bases). This CDR3 is 15 amino acids long. V was shortened by 0 bases and J by 3 bases, with 11 bases between the two germline ends. Germline CDR1 is SGHNT and CDR2 is YYREEE (reference sequence). The full variable domain, completed using reference TRBV5-4 and TRBJ2-3, is ETGVTQSPTHLIKTRGQQVTLRCSSQSGHNTVSWYQQALGQGPQFIFQYYREEENGRGNFPPRFSGLQFPNYSSELNVNALELDDSALYLCASSLVQGGTDTQYFGPGTRLTVL.